This T cell receptor (beta chain) was recovered during a study of beta chain features in type 1 diabetes. General study points: Among patients with Type 1 diabetes, TCRB CDR3s were moderately but significantly shorter in every one of the four CD4+ subsets.

Remarks on this clone: Its antigen is still unknown.

Germline V lookup: CDR1 SGDLS, CDR2 YYNGEE. The CDR3 covers 15 residues. The V and J ends lost 4 bases and 0 bases respectively, with 8 bases between them. Every bit of the isolated RNA underwent reverse transcription, so sequencing read expressed TCRB transcripts. Profiling relied on immunoSEQ multiplex PCR, and the TCRdb table lists in-frame clones only, not all of them. The sample includes about 710,000 clones, more than 12% of them seen just once. The rearrangement links TRBV9 to TRBJ2-6; D unclear. The material sequenced was naive CD4+ T cells from blood. This TCR was recovered from a man aged 18-30 years with type 1 diabetes. CDR3 sequence: CASSSDPSGANVLTF. CDR3 DNA: TGTGCCAGCAGCTCCGACCCCTCTGGGGCCAACGTCCTGACTTTC.